Sequencing of this T cell receptor beta chain was carried out in a study of OX40 agonist ivuxolimab in advanced cancers. The wider study: The patients received agonistic anti-OX40 (CD134) antibody ivuxolimab. Across the patients, intravenous ivuxolimab was delivered every 2 weeks at 0.01 to 10 mg/kg.

Data came from immunoSEQ multiplex PCR; TCRdb stores just in-frame clones and leaves some out. The repertoire holds tens of thousands of clones, with about nine tenths as singletons. In germline, CDR1 is MNHNS, CDR2 SASEGT. This CDR3 spans 11 amino acids. The V end lost 3 bases, the J end lost 4 bases, and 4 bases lay between the germline ends. To note about this clone: Other DNA sequences of this sample code for an identical CDR3.

The starting material was CD4+ or CD8+ T cells sorted from blood, obtained in a trial of the OX40 agonist ivuxolimab. The V call is TRBV6-1, the J call TRBJ2-7; no firm D call. This TCR came from an adult with an advanced solid tumor such as melanoma, head and neck, liver or kidney cancer. In DNA, the CDR3 is TGTGCCAGCAGTGATAGTTACGAGCAGTACTTC. Translating gives CASSDSYEQYF.